This TCR beta chain was sequenced for a study of blood T cells in healthy people across ages. Aged about 6 to 90, donors were systemically healthy Caucasians from Russia. Staff drew 9 to 10 milliliters of peripheral blood from each donor. The V and J ends lost 4 bases and 1 base respectively, with 14 bases between them. CDR1 is GTSNPN and CDR2 is SVGIG in the germline V gene (reference sequence). The CDR3 loop spans 14 amino acids. Overall study findings and caveats: Comparison with aged donors showed that long-lived donors had more naive CD4+ cells and higher diversity.

As for this clonotype: Its cognate antigen is unknown.

Then a second PCR, running about 6 to 12 cycles, was carried out with a sample-barcoded 5' primer and a J-beta primer mix. Each cDNA molecule was tagged by a template-switch adaptor with 12 random nucleotides. TCRdb processed the 5' RACE reads anew with MiXCR; each CDR3 protein has one entry. Among hundreds of thousands of distinct CDR3 sequences listed, roughly 49% were seen once. The V and J genes are TRBV30 and TRBJ2-7, with a tentative D call TRBD2 (5 bases). The sequencing sample was made of blood. The clonotype comes from a woman aged 55-75 years in good health. In nucleotides, the CDR3 is TGTGCCTGGACGAAGGGAGACTGGTCCTACGAGCAGTACTTC. Translated, it gives CAWTKGDWSYEQYF. Combining the CDR3 with reference TRBV30 and TRBJ2-7 gives the whole variable domain SQTIHQWPATLVQPVGSPLSLECTVEGTSNPNLYWYRQAAGRGLQLLFYSVGIGQISSEVPQNLSASRPQDRQFILSSKKLLLSDSGFYLCAWTKGDWSYEQYFGPGTRLTVT.